This paragraph covers one T cell receptor beta chain sequence. Clones were read by immunoSEQ multiplex PCR, and TCRdb kept only the in-frame ones, dropping some. The sample lists about 430,000 clones, about 93% seen once, with over 9% in the top ten. The CDR3 has 14 residues. CDR1 and CDR2 (germline): SGHRS, YFSETQ. V was clipped by 4 bases and J by 5 bases; unmatched bases: 8. Described treatment: roughly 19 received Ad26.COV2.S at low or high dose, single or two shots; 5 received placebo; per-sample allocation not given. After the first vaccine or placebo injection, samples were drawn on day 63. This record belongs to a study of Ad26.COV2.S vaccination and SARS-CoV-2 variants.

Source: peripheral blood, taken in a trial of Ad26.COV2.S vaccine versus placebo. The J gene is TRBJ2-5, the V gene TRBV5-1, with TRBD1 identical over 7 bases. The sequence derives from a person between 18 and 59 years old who received the Ad26.COV2.S COVID-19 vaccine or a placebo. CDR3 nucleotide sequence: TGCGCCAGCAGCGGGGGACAGATCGATGAGACCCAGTACTTC. The encoded protein is CASSGGQIDETQYF.